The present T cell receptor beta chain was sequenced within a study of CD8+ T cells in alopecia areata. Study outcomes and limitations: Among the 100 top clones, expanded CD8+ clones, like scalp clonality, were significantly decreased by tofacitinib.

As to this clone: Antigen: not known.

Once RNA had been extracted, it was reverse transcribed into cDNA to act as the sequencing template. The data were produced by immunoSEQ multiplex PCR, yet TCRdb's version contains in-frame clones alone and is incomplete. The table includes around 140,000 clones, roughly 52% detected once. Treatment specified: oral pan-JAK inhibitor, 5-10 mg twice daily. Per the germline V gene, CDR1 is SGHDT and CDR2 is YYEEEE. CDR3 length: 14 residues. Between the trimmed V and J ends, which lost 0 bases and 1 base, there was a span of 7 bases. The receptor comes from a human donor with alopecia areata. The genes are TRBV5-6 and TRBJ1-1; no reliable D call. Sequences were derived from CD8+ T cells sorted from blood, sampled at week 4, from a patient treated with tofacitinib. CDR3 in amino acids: CASSLAHGNTEAFF. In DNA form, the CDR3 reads TGTGCCAGCAGCTTGGCCCACGGGAACACTGAAGCTTTCTTT.